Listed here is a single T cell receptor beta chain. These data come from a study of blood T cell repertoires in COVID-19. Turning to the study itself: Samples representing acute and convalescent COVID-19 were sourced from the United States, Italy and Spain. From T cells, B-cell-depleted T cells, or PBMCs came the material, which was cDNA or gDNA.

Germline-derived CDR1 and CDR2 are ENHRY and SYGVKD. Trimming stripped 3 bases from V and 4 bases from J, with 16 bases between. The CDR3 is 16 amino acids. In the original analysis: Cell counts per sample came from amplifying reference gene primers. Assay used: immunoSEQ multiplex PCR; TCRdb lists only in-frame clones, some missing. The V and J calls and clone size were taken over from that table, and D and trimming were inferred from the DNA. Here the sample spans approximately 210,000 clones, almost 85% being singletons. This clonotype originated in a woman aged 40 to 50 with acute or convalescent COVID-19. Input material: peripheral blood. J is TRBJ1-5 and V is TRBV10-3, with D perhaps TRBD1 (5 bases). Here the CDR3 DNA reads TGTGCCATCAGTGACCGGGTGGAGGGGCCGAATCAGCCCCAGCATTTT. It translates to CAISDRVEGPNQPQHF.